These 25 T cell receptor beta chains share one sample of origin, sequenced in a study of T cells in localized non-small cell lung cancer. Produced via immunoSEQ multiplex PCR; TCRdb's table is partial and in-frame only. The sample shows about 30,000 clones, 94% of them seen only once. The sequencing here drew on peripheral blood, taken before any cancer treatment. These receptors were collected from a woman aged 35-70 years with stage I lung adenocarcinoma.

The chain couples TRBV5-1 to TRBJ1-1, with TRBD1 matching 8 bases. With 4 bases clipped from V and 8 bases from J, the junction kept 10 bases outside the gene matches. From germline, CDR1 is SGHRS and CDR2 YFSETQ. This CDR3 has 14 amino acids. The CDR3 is CASSPDRVGREAFF. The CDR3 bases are TGCGCCAGCAGCCCGGACAGGGTCGGTAGGGAAGCTTTCTTT.

For the CDR3, the DNA is TGTGCCAGCAGCACTCAGGGGACCTCCTACAATGAGCAGTTCTTC. Translation gives CASSTQGTSYNEQFF. V and J are TRBV6-5 and TRBJ2-1, with D perhaps TRBD1 (6 bases). The CDR3 has 15 amino acids. The V end was cut by 6 bases, the J end by 0 bases, with 12 bases between. Germline V gives CDR1 MNHEY, CDR2 SVGAGI.

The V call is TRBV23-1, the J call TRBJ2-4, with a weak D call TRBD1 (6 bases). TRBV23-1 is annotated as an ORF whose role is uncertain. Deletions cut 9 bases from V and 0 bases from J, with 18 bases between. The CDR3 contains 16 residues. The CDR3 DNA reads TGCGCCAGACCTCTCCGGACAGACCTAGCCAAAAACATTCAGTACTTC. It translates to CARPLRTDLAKNIQYF.

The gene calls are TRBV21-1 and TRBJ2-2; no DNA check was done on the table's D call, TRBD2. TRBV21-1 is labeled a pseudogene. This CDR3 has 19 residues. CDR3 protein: CASSNKLLAGEMDTGELFF. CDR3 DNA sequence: TGTGCCAGCAGCAATAAGCTCCTGGCGGGCGAGATGGACACCGGGGAGCTGTTTTTT.

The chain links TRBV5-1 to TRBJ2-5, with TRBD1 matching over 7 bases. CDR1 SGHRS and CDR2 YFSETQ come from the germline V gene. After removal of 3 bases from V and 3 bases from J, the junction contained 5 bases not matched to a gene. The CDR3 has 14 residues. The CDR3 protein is CASSSGQTEETQYF. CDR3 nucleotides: TGCGCCAGCAGCTCGGGACAGACGGAAGAGACCCAGTACTTC.

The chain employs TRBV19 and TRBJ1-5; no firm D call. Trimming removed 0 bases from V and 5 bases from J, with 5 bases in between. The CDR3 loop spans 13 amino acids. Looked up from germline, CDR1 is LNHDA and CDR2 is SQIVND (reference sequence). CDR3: CASSIDADQPQHF. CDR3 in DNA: TGTGCCAGTAGTATAGACGCTGATCAGCCCCAGCATTTT.

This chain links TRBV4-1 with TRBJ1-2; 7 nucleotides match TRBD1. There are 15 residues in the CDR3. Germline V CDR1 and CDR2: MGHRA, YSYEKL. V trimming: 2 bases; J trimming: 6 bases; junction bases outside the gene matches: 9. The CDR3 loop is CASSQLKQGSDGYTF. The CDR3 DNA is TGCGCCAGCAGCCAACTAAAACAGGGGAGTGATGGCTACACCTTC.

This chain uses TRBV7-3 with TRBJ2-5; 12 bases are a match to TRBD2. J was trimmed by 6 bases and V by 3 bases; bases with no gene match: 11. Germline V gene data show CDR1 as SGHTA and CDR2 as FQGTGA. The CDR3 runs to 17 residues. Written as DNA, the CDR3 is TGTGCCAGCAGCTTTTCCGGGACTAGCGGGCTGGGAAAGACCCAGTACTTC. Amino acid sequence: CASSFSGTSGLGKTQYF.

The CDR3 spells CASSLGLLYGYTF. The CDR3 coding sequence is TGTGCCAGCAGCTTAGGACTGTTGTATGGCTACACCTTC. The rearrangement uses TRBV7-9 and TRBJ1-2; D gene unclear. CDR1 is SEHNR, CDR2 FQNEAQ, per germline (reference sequence). The V and J ends lost 1 base and 5 bases respectively, with 8 bases between them. The CDR3 has 13 residues.

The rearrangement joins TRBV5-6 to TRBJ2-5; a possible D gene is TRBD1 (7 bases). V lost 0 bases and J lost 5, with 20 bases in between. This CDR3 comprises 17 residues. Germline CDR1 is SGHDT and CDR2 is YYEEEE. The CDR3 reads CASSLVPVGGGWETQYF. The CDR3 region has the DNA TGTGCCAGCAGCTTGGTCCCCGTTGGAGGGGGCTGGGAGACCCAGTACTTC.

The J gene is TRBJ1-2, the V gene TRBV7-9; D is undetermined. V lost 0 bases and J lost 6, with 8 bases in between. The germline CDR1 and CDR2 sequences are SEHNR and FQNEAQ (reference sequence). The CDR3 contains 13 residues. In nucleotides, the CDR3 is TGTGCCAGCAGCTTAGCACCCTTGGATGGCTACACCTTC. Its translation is CASSLAPLDGYTF. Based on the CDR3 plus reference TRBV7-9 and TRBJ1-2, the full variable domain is DTGVSQNPRHKITKRGQNVTFRCDPISEHNRLYWYRQTLGQGPEFLTYFQNEAQLEKSRLLSDRFSAERPKGSFSTLEIQRTEQGDSAMYLCASSLAPLDGYTFGSGTRLTVV.

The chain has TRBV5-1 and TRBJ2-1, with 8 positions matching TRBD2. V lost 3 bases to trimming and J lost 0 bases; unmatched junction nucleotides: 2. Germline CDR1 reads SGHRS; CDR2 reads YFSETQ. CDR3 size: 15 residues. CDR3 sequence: CASSSGTSSYNEQFF. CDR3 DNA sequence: TGCGCCAGCAGCTCCGGGACTAGCTCCTACAATGAGCAGTTCTTC.

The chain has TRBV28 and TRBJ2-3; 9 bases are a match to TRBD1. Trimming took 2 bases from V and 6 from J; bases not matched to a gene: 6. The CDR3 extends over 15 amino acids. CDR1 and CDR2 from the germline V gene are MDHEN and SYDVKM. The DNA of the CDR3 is TGTGCCAGCAGTTTAACCGGGACAGGGAGCGATACGCAGTATTTT. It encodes CASSLTGTGSDTQYF.

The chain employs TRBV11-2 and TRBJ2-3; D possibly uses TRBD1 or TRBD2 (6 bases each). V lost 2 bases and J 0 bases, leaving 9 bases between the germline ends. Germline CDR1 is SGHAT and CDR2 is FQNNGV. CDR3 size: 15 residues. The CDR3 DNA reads TGTGCCAGCAGCTTATCGGGGGCTAGCACAGATACGCAGTATTTT. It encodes CASSLSGASTDTQYF.

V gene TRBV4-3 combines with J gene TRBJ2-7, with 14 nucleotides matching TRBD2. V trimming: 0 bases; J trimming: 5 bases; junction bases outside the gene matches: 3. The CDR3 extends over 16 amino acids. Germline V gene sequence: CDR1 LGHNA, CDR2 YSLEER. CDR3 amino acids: CASSQDLGLAGDEQYF. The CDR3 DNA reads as TGCGCCAGCAGCCAAGATCTGGGACTAGCGGGGGACGAGCAGTACTTC.

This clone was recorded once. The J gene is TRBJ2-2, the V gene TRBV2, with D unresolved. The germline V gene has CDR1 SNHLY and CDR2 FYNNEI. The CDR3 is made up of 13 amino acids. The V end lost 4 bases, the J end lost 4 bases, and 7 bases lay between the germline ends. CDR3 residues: CASSGTATGELFF. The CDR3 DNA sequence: TGTGCCAGCAGTGGTACGGCCACCGGGGAGCTGTTTTTT.

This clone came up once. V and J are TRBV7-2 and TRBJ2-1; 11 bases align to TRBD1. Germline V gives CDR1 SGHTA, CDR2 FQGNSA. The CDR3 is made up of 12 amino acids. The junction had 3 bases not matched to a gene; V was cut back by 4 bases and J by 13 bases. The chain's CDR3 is CASSWDRGAQFF. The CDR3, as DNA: TGTGCCAGCAGCTGGGACAGGGGGGCTCAGTTCTTC.

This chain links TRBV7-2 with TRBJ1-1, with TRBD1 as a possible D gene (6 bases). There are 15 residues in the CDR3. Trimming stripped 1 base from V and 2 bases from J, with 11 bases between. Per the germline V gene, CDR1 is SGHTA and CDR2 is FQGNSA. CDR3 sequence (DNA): TGTGCCAGCAGCTTAGAGGGCAGGGGTAACACTGAAGCTTTCTTT. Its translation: CASSLEGRGNTEAFF.

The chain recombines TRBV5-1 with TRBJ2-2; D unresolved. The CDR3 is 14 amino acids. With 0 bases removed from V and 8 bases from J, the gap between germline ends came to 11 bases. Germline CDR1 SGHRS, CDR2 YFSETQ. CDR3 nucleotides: TGCGCCAGCAGCTTGGAAGGCGCGTCGGGGGAGCTGTTTTTT. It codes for CASSLEGASGELFF.

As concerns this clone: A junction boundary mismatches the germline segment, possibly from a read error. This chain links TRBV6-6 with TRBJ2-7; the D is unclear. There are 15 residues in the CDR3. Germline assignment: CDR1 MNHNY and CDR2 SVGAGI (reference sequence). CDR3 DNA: TGTGCCAGCAGACGCGAAACAAGAGGAATTTACGAGCAGTACTTT. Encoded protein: CASRRETRGIYEQYF.

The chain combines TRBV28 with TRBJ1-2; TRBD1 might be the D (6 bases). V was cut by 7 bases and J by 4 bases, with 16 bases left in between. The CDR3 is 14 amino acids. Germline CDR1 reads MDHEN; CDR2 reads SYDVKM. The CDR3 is CASTLGTTVYGYTF. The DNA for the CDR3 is TGTGCCAGCACCCTAGGGACAACCGTCTATGGCTACACCTTC.

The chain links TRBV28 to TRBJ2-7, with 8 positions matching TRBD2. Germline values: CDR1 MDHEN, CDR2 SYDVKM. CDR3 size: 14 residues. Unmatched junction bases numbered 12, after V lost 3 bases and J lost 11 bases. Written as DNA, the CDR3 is TGTGCCAGCAGTTTTGGTAGCGGGGAGAACGTAGAGTACTTC. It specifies CASSFGSGENVEYF.

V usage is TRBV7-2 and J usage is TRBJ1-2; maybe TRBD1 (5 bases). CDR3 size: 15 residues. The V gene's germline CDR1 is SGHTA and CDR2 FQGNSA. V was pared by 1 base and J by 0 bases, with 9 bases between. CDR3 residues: CASSLGQGANYGYTF. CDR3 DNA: TGTGCCAGCAGCTTAGGGCAGGGAGCTAACTATGGCTACACCTTC.

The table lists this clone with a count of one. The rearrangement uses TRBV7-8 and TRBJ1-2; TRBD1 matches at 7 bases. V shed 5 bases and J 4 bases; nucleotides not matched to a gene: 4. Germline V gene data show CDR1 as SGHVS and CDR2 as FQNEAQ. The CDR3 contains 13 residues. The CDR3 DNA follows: TGTGCCAGCAGCCCACAGGGGCCCTATGGCTACACCTTC. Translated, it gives CASSPQGPYGYTF.

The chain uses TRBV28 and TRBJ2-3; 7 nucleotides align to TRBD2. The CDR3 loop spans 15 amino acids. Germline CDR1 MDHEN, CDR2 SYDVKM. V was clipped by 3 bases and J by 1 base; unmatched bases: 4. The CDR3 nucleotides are TGTGCCAGCAGTTTGAGAAGCGGGGGCACAGATACGCAGTATTTT. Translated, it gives CASSLRSGGTDTQYF. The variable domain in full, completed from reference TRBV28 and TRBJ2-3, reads DVKVTQSSRYLVKRTGEKVFLECVQDMDHENMFWYRQDPGLGLRLIYFSYDVKMKEKGDIPEGYSVSREKKERFSLILESASTNQTSMYLCASSLRSGGTDTQYFGPGTRLTVL.